What follows is one TCR beta chain and its context. The record originates from a study of blood T cell repertoires in COVID-19. The germline gives CDR1 SGHTA, CDR2 FQGNSA. Trimming cost V 1 base and J 11 bases, with 15 bases left between them. This CDR3 is 13 amino acids long. In the original processing: Reference gene primer amplification gave nucleated cell count estimates. Some clones are missing from TCRdb's copy, which holds only in-frame ones; the method was immunoSEQ multiplex PCR. The V and J calls and clone size are taken from that table; D and trimming were inferred from the DNA. Among roughly 520,000 clones listed, around nine tenths were seen once. Among Cohort 3 donors, those recovered had two negative PCRs, clearance, or symptom resolution.

This TCR was sampled from a woman between 35 and 50 years old who had recovered from COVID-19. The sequenced material came from PBMCs or T cells enriched from blood (not recorded which). The chain carries TRBV7-2 and TRBJ2-7, with D tentatively TRBD1 (5 bases). The CDR3 here is CASSLVDRGTEYF. The CDR3 DNA sequence: TGTGCCAGCAGCTTAGTCGATAGGGGTACGGAGTACTTC.